This T cell receptor (beta chain) was recorded in a study of regulatory T cells in long-lasting Graves disease. The time point: newly diagnosed GD, antithyroid drugs for less than 3 months. With RNA extracted from PBMCs as input, the TCR library was made. This CDR3 is 14 amino acids long. In germline, CDR1 is LNHDA, CDR2 SQIVND (reference sequence). Trimming shortened V by 5 bases and J by 4 bases, and 14 bases separated the two germline ends. Investigators prepared the TCR beta libraries by applying iRepertoire HTBI primers and Arm-PCR of CDR3 regions. TCRdb re-derived calls from the multiplex PCR reads in MiXCR, one entry per CDR3 protein. The sample lists roughly 610,000 distinct CDR3 sequences; roughly 16% were seen once. This clonotype was picked up many times. The target antigen is unknown. Study findings and constraints: Favored usage of TRBV28, TRBJ1-2 and TRBJ2-5 was recorded in persistent disease. Persistent Graves' cases showed lower TCR diversity than newly diagnosed cases.

In addition, the sample was reused for a study of T cells in Graves' hyperthyroidism and ophthalmopathy. That work contributes: Most thyroid clonotypes that were expanded above 0.001 also turned up in blood.

This specimen consisted of peripheral blood mononuclear cells (PBMCs), obtained at new diagnosis, from a patient treated with antithyroid drugs. The chain employs TRBV19 and TRBJ1-1; D remains unclear. The origin of this receptor is a woman aged 25 to 39 with Graves disease. The CDR3 loop reads CASSLARLGTEAFF. As DNA, the CDR3 is TGTGCCAGTAGTCTCGCGAGGTTGGGCACTGAAGCTTTCTTT.